This T cell receptor (beta chain) derives from a study of blood T cell repertoires in COVID-19. Study details: Whether acute or convalescent, the COVID-19 samples came from the United States, Italy and Spain. PBMCs, B-cell-depleted T cells, or T cells provided the cDNA or gDNA that made up the material.

It was during active infection that Seattle patients were enrolled and then longitudinally followed. Per the original data handling: Reference gene primer amplification in the assay estimated nucleated cell counts. Sequencing used immunoSEQ multiplex PCR; TCRdb keeps in-frame clones, though not all of them. That table supplies the V and J calls and clone size; D and trimming were determined from the DNA. The table records about 120,000 clones, around 90% of them present only once. Sequencing was performed on peripheral blood. The clonotype originates from a woman aged 60-75 years with COVID-19, enrolled during active disease.

The CDR3 is CASSLLSGPSYEQYF. Here the CDR3 DNA reads TGTGCCAGCAGTCTCCTGAGCGGACCGAGCTACGAGCAGTACTTC. The chain uses TRBV6-2 or TRBV6-3 and TRBJ2-7; D possibly corresponds to TRBD2 (5 bases). Deletions cut 5 bases from V and 3 bases from J, with 17 bases between. Germline V gene data show CDR1 as MNHEY and CDR2 as SVGEGT. The CDR3 runs to 15 residues.